These 30 T cell receptor beta chains were all obtained from the same sample, sequenced in a study of vaccination and CD4 T cells after COVID-19. Treatment denoted: 10-day PBMC culture with coronavirus spike peptide pools or control peptides (ViraFEST assay). Their target antigens are unknown. The Oncomine TCR Beta short-read assay was what sequenced the DNA obtained from cultured CD4+ T cells. TCRdb itself ran the PCR reads through MiXCR, one entry per CDR3 protein. Among about 25,000 distinct CDR3 sequences, approximately 49% were seen once, and the ten largest hold 6.1%. Source material: CD4+ T cells from blood, cultured in vitro. The receptor source for this set is a human donor who had recovered from COVID-19.

This clonotype was detected only a few times. This sequence joins TRBV11-2 and TRBJ2-5, with D possibly being TRBD1 (5 bases). CDR1 and CDR2 from the germline V gene are SGHAT and FQNNGV. Trimming cost V 0 bases and J 1 base, with 6 bases left between them. The CDR3 covers 14 residues. CDR3 sequence (DNA): TGTGCCAGCAGCTTAGACAGGGCCCAAGAGACCCAGTACTTC. It translates to CASSLDRAQETQYF.

This sequence joins TRBV20-1 and TRBJ1-2, with D maybe TRBD1 (5 bases). The V gene's germline CDR1 is DFQATT and CDR2 SNEGSKA (reference sequence). V shed 2 bases and J shed 7 bases, with 20 bases lying between them. The CDR3 consists of 15 residues. The CDR3 DNA reads TGCAGTGCTAGACGCCCAGATCTCGGGGCTCGTGGCTACACCTTC. It codes for CSARRPDLGARGYTF.

The chain joins TRBV7-3 to TRBJ1-5; the D gene is possibly TRBD1 (6 bases). The CDR3 is made up of 15 amino acids. The ends were cut back, 6 bases at V and 6 bases at J, with 18 bases in the middle. CDR1 SGHTA and CDR2 FQGTGA come from the germline V gene. In DNA form, the CDR3 reads TGTGCCAGCAGGAACAACAGGGATGGCTCTCAGCCCCAGCATTTT. Translating it yields CASRNNRDGSQPQHF.

This clonotype was picked up a small number of times. This chain uses TRBV24-1 with TRBJ2-3; D is unclear. The CDR3 is made up of 11 amino acids. The germline CDR1 and CDR2 sequences are KGHDR and SFDVKD. Trimming took 7 bases from V and 8 from J, leaving 9 bases between them. The DNA of the CDR3 is TGTGCCACCAGCTTTCGAGGTACGCAGTATTTT. Protein product: CATSFRGTQYF.

The chain couples TRBV11-3 to TRBJ2-1; no clear D gene. Trimming shortened V by 0 bases and J by 8 bases, and 14 bases separated the two germline ends. Germline V CDR1 and CDR2: SGHNT, YENEEA. The CDR3 is made up of 15 amino acids. The CDR3 region is CASSLDWAAIDEQFF. The DNA of the CDR3 is TGTGCCAGCAGCTTAGATTGGGCCGCAATCGATGAGCAGTTCTTC.

The chain recombines TRBV10-2 with TRBJ2-6; 10 bases agree with TRBD1. The V gene end was trimmed by 6 bases and the J gene end by 3 bases; junction bases not matched to a gene: 11. This CDR3 is 18 amino acids long. Looked up from germline, CDR1 is WSHSY and CDR2 is SAAADI. In nucleotides, the CDR3 is TGCGCCAGCAGGGACGGGGACAGGGGACGTAATGGGGCCAACGTCCTGACTTTC. This translates into CASRDGDRGRNGANVLTF.

This chain's CDR3 is CASSRPGTGGAAYGYTF. The CDR3 DNA is TGTGCCAGCAGCCGTCCCGGGACAGGGGGCGCGGCCTATGGCTACACCTTC. The chain recombines TRBV5-6 with TRBJ1-2; TRBD1 aligns across 12 bases. The CDR3 is 17 amino acids. Germline V gene sequence: CDR1 SGHDT, CDR2 YYEEEE. Losses at the gene ends were 4 bases for V and 4 bases for J; bases not matched to a gene: 11.

This sequence joins TRBV6-2 or TRBV6-3 and TRBJ2-1; 10 nucleotides agree with TRBD2. The ends lost 8 bases at V and 5 bases at J; junction bases unmatched: 21. This CDR3 has 19 amino acids. Germline V lookup: CDR1 MNHEY, CDR2 SVGEGT. The DNA for the CDR3 is TGTGCCAGCCGCCCTCTAGCGGGAGCGGGTAGGCCCAAGAACAATGAGCAGTTCTTC. Protein sequence: CASRPLAGAGRPKNNEQFF.

A few counts support this clonotype. The J gene is TRBJ2-7, the V gene TRBV15; D not resolved. Germline values: CDR1 LNHNV, CDR2 YYDKDF (reference sequence). The V end was cut by 0 bases, the J end by 2 bases, with 11 bases between. This CDR3 has 15 residues. Here the CDR3 DNA reads TGTGCCACCAGCAGAGATGTTCGGAAGACCTACGAGCAGTACTTC. It codes for CATSRDVRKTYEQYF.

The chain uses TRBV6-1 and TRBJ2-6; D is ambiguous. The V end was cut by 8 bases, the J end by 5 bases, with 4 bases between. Germline CDR1 reads MNHNS; CDR2 reads SASEGT. The CDR3 spans 11 residues. The CDR3 spells CASYWANVLTF. CDR3 coding DNA: TGTGCCAGCTATTGGGCCAACGTCCTGACTTTC.

The chain uses TRBV21-1 and TRBJ1-2. TRBV21-1 is a listed pseudogene. This CDR3 region has 12 residues. The CDR3 nucleotides are TGTGCCAGCGGTTTAGAGCCTTATGGCTACACCTTC. It is translated as CASGLEPYGYTF.

V and J are TRBV6-2 or TRBV6-3 and TRBJ1-1; no reliable D call. V shed 9 bases and J shed 1 base, with 18 bases lying between them. The V gene's germline CDR1 is MNHEY and CDR2 SVGEGT. The length of the CDR3 is 15 residues. CDR3 DNA: TGTGCCAGTGCACGGGCCAACCTTGGGAACACTGAAGCTTTCTTT. Amino acid sequence: CASARANLGNTEAFF.

The chain couples TRBV7-2 to TRBJ2-7; a possible D gene is TRBD1 (6 bases). V gave up 3 bases and J gave up 7 bases, with 16 bases separating them. The CDR3 sequence is 14 residues long. CDR1 and CDR2 (germline): SGHTA, FQGNSA. This chain's CDR3 is CASSFGQPKGEQYF. The CDR3 DNA follows: TGTGCCAGCAGCTTCGGACAGCCGAAGGGGGAGCAGTACTTC.

The rearrangement joins TRBV6-1 to TRBJ1-4; D not certain. Per the germline V gene, CDR1 is MNHNS and CDR2 is SASEGT. The CDR3 covers 17 residues. V lost 0 bases, J lost 8 bases, and 19 bases lay in between. The CDR3 sequence is CASSEALLGGFREKLFF. DNA of the CDR3: TGTGCCAGCAGTGAAGCGCTTCTAGGAGGGTTCAGGGAAAAACTGTTTTTT.

This clonotype was observed a few times. CDR3 protein: CASSISSGLGYTF. CDR3 bases: TGTGCCAGTAGTATCTCTAGCGGGTTGGGCTACACCTTC. The chain recombines TRBV19 with TRBJ1-2, with unresolved D. CDR1 LNHDA and CDR2 SQIVND come from the germline V gene (reference sequence). Trimming stripped 3 bases from V and 8 bases from J, with 13 bases between. The CDR3 is 13 amino acids.

This clonotype came up a few times. CDR3: CSASGVTHTDTQYF. CDR3 nucleotides: TGCAGTGCTAGCGGGGTAACCCACACAGATACGCAGTATTTT. The rearrangement links TRBV20-1 to TRBJ2-3, with D possibly TRBD2 on 5 matching bases. The CDR3 extends over 14 amino acids. The germline V and J ends were trimmed by 3 bases and 2 bases, with 12 bases remaining between them. Germline V lookup: CDR1 DFQATT, CDR2 SNEGSKA (reference sequence).

This clonotype was counted only a few times. The genes are TRBV6-5 and TRBJ2-3; the match to TRBD2 covers 9 bases. Trimming at V came to 0 bases and at J to 5 bases, leaving 18 bases not matched to a gene. In germline, CDR1 is MNHEY, CDR2 SVGAGI. The CDR3 has 20 residues. The CDR3 loop is CASSYSEGATPSGTLDTQYF. Here the CDR3 DNA reads TGTGCCAGCAGTTACTCGGAGGGGGCCACTCCTAGCGGGACTTTAGATACGCAGTATTTT.

The chain uses TRBV19 and TRBJ1-1; D is ambiguous. The CDR3 is 14 residues long. V lost 5 bases, J lost 1 base, and 11 bases lay in between. Looked up from germline, CDR1 is LNHDA and CDR2 is SQIVND (reference sequence). The CDR3 reads CASSQQRRNTEAFF. In nucleotides, the CDR3 is TGTGCCAGTAGTCAACAACGACGGAACACTGAAGCTTTCTTT. The variable domain in full, completed from reference TRBV19 and TRBJ1-1, reads DGGITQSPKYLFRKEGQNVTLSCEQNLNHDAMYWYRQDPGQGLRLIYYSQIVNDFQKGDIAEGYSVSREKKESFPLTVTSAQKNPTAFYLCASSQQRRNTEAFFGQGTRLTVV.

The rearrangement joins TRBV28 to TRBJ2-7; no reliable D call. Germline CDR1 MDHEN, CDR2 SYDVKM. The CDR3 length is 13 residues. V gave up 6 bases and J gave up 4 bases, with 13 bases separating them. The chain's CDR3 is CASRKTVSYEQYF. DNA of the CDR3: TGTGCCAGCAGAAAGACGGTGTCGTACGAGCAGTACTTC.

This chain connects TRBV2 to TRBJ2-3; D is unclear. Deletions cut 2 bases from V and 10 bases from J, with 13 bases between. The CDR3 covers 13 residues. The germline gives CDR1 SNHLY, CDR2 FYNNEI. CDR3 bases: TGTGCCAGCAGTGAACGGGCACAATACGCGCAGTATTTT. It specifies CASSERAQYAQYF.

The chain couples TRBV19 to TRBJ2-4; TRBD1 matches at 10 bases. This CDR3 is 16 amino acids long. Germline V gene sequence: CDR1 LNHDA, CDR2 SQIVND (reference sequence). The V segment lost 4 bases and the J segment 0 bases; nucleotides outside the gene matches: 3. The CDR3 nucleotides are TGTGCCAGTAGTAGAGGACAGGGGGTAGCCAAAAACATTCAGTACTTC. Residues: CASSRGQGVAKNIQYF.

This clonotype showed up just a few times. The V gene is TRBV10-1, the J gene TRBJ1-1; TRBD1 is a possible D gene (5 bases). Germline V gene lookup returns CDR1 WNHNN and CDR2 SYGVQD (reference sequence). The length of the CDR3 is 17 residues. V gave up 7 bases and J gave up 0 bases, with 21 bases separating them. The CDR3 nucleotides read TGCGCCAGCACCGGGGGTAGGAGGGGAACTATGAACACTGAAGCTTTCTTT. Translating gives CASTGGRRGTMNTEAFF.

CDR3 in amino acids: CASRMGATNTGELFF. The CDR3 DNA is TGTGCCAGTAGGATGGGGGCCACGAACACCGGGGAGCTGTTTTTT. J is TRBJ2-2 and V is TRBV19; TRBD1 might be the D (6 bases). CDR1 is LNHDA, CDR2 SQIVND, per germline (reference sequence). The CDR3 contains 15 residues. Trimming took 6 bases from V and 0 from J, leaving 11 bases between them.

The chain joins TRBV7-2 to TRBJ2-1; D call uncertain. The CDR3 spans 16 residues. In germline, CDR1 is SGHTA, CDR2 FQGNSA. The V end was cut by 3 bases, the J end by 2 bases, with 14 bases between. CDR3 region: CASSFGLRMAYNEQFF. The CDR3 region has the DNA TGTGCCAGCAGCTTTGGATTACGGATGGCCTACAATGAGCAGTTCTTC.

This clonotype was seen more than once but under ten times. The chain is built from TRBV7-2 and TRBJ1-1; D unresolved. The CDR3 is 15 residues long. Trimming removed 10 bases at V and 0 bases at J, with 18 bases between. The germline gives CDR1 SGHTA, CDR2 FQGNSA. The CDR3 DNA sequence: TGTGCCACCCGGCGATGGGAGGGAATGAACACTGAAGCTTTCTTT. Protein product: CATRRWEGMNTEAFF.

This clonotype is a singleton in its sample. The rearrangement joins TRBV2 to TRBJ1-3, with D unresolved. The CDR3 loop spans 16 amino acids. V lost 6 bases and J 2 bases, leaving 17 bases between the germline ends. Germline V gives CDR1 SNHLY, CDR2 FYNNEI. The CDR3 protein is CASRAQDGITGNTIYF. CDR3 coding DNA: TGTGCCAGCAGGGCCCAGGACGGAATAACTGGAAACACCATATATTTT.

This clonotype has only a few counts. V is TRBV10-1 and J is TRBJ1-2; D might be TRBD1 (5 bases). V shed 6 bases and J shed 4 bases, with 15 bases lying between them. The CDR3 spans 14 residues. Germline V gene data show CDR1 as WNHNN and CDR2 as SYGVQD (reference sequence). The CDR3, as DNA: TGCGCCAGCAGCCCCGGGACGGCCCGCTATGGCTACACCTTC. It codes for CASSPGTARYGYTF.

The CDR3 DNA is TGTGCCAGCAGCTTTTCGACAGGGACCTATGGCTACACCTTC. Encoded protein: CASSFSTGTYGYTF. The genes are TRBV7-9 and TRBJ1-2, with 7 bases fitting TRBD1. The CDR3 contains 14 residues. Per germline, CDR1 SEHNR and CDR2 FQNEAQ (reference sequence). Trimming at V came to 3 bases and at J to 4 bases, leaving 5 bases not matched to a gene.

This rearrangement joins TRBV27 to TRBJ1-2; weak D call: TRBD1 (5 bases). Trimming took 2 bases from V and 9 from J, leaving 25 bases between them. The CDR3 totals 17 residues. Germline-derived CDR1 and CDR2 are MNHEY and SMNVEV (reference sequence). The CDR3 protein is CASSLRTPRDPSVSYTF. The CDR3 bases are TGTGCCAGCAGTTTAAGGACACCGCGGGACCCTTCCGTAAGCTACACCTTC.

The chain carries TRBV20-1 and TRBJ1-2, with 10 bases identical to TRBD1. This CDR3 region has 12 residues. After removal of 6 bases from V and 4 bases from J, the junction contained 2 bases not matched to a gene. Germline V gene sequence: CDR1 DFQATT, CDR2 SNEGSKA (reference sequence). The CDR3 sequence: CSARDRGYGYTF. The CDR3 DNA reads TGCAGTGCCCGGGACAGGGGCTATGGCTACACCTTC.